The 26 T cell receptor beta chains below come from one sample, sequenced in a study of CD8+CD57+ T cells in acquired aplastic anemia. Those patients picked for sequencing had displayed CD8+CD57+ cell expansion on flow cytometry. Investigators profiled TCR beta VDJ and CDR3 from genomic DNA template. MiXCR, run by TCRdb on the reads, gives a single entry per CDR3 protein. The data show tens of thousands of distinct CDR3 sequences, approximately 63% seen once. The source material was sorted CD4+, CD8+, or CD8+CD57+ T cells (not recorded which) from PBMCs. The origin of the receptors is a human donor with aplastic anemia.

This chain connects TRBV19 to TRBJ2-5; 7 nucleotides align to TRBD2. This CDR3 has 12 amino acids. Per the germline V gene, CDR1 is LNHDA and CDR2 is SQIVND (reference sequence). V gave up 5 bases and J gave up 3 bases; unmatched junction bases: 0. CDR3 sequence: CASSRGEETQYF. As DNA, the CDR3 is TGTGCCAGTAGTCGGGGGGAAGAGACCCAGTACTTC. The full variable domain, rest sourced from reference TRBV19 and TRBJ2-5, is DGGITQSPKYLFRKEGQNVTLSCEQNLNHDAMYWYRQDPGQGLRLIYYSQIVNDFQKGDIAEGYSVSREKKESFPLTVTSAQKNPTAFYLCASSRGEETQYFGPGTRLLVL.

Turning to this clonotype: A much larger clone differs by one base, so this may be a read error. The conserved final phenylalanine or tryptophan is absent from the CDR3, which likely points to a read error. The J gene is TRBJ2-5, the V gene TRBV20-1; 7 bases are shared with TRBD2. CDR1 is DFQATT, CDR2 SNEGSKA, per germline (reference sequence). This CDR3 is 15 amino acids long. The trim removed 2 bases at V and 5 bases at J, leaving 11 bases unmatched. For the CDR3, the DNA is TGCAGTGCTAGAAACCGGGACTACTCCTGGGAGACCCAGTACGTC. It codes for CSARNRDYSWETQYV.

The rearrangement joins TRBV2 to TRBJ2-3; 11 nucleotides align to TRBD2. The V and J ends lost 4 bases and 2 bases, in that order; junction bases with no gene match: 5. Germline V lookup: CDR1 SNHLY, CDR2 FYNNEI. CDR3 length: 16 amino acids. CDR3 in amino acids: CASSVRLAGSTDTQYF. CDR3 sequence (DNA): TGTGCCAGCAGTGTACGACTAGCGGGATCCACAGATACGCAGTATTTT.

The CDR3 nucleotides read TGTGCCAGCAGCTTGATCACAGGCTACGAGCAGTACTTC. Protein sequence: CASSLITGYEQYF. The chain carries TRBV7-2 and TRBJ2-7, with D perhaps TRBD1 (5 bases). The CDR3 has 13 amino acids. Germline V gives CDR1 SGHTA, CDR2 FQGNSA. V lost 3 bases, J lost 3 bases, and 9 bases lay in between.

There are a few counts of this clonotype. The chain combines TRBV7-8 with TRBJ2-3; 13 bases map to TRBD2. Looked up from germline, CDR1 is SGHVS and CDR2 is FQNEAQ. This CDR3 is 15 amino acids long. V lost 5 bases to trimming and J lost 4 bases; unmatched junction nucleotides: 3. The CDR3 nucleotides read TGTGCCAGCAGCATTACTAGCGGGGGGGCAGATACGCAGTATTTT. It codes for CASSITSGGADTQYF.

The chain joins TRBV25-1 to TRBJ2-7; D ambiguous. The V gene lost 8 bases and the J gene lost 0 bases, with 11 bases spanning the gap. This CDR3 contains 13 residues. The V gene's germline CDR1 is MGHDK and CDR2 SYGVNS. As DNA, the CDR3 is TGTGCCAGCTCCTCCTTGAGCTCCTACGAGCAGTACTTC. Translating it yields CASSSLSSYEQYF.

There are a few counts of this clonotype. This sequence joins TRBV7-9 and TRBJ2-7, with D possibly TRBD1 on 6 matching bases. Germline values: CDR1 SEHNR, CDR2 FQNEAQ (reference sequence). V was clipped by 1 base and J by 3 bases, with 13 bases between them. This CDR3 spans 15 amino acids. CDR3 DNA sequence: TGTGCCAGCAGCTTAGGGTACAGGGCCGGCTACGAGCAGTACTTC. Translated: CASSLGYRAGYEQYF.

V is TRBV15 and J is TRBJ2-7, with 8 positions matching TRBD1. Trimming cost V 3 bases and J 2 bases; bases outside gene matches: 12. The CDR3 length is 17 residues. Germline CDR1 and CDR2: LNHNV and YYDKDF (reference sequence). The chain's CDR3 is CATSSSAPGQATYEQYF. The CDR3 bases are TGTGCCACCAGCAGCTCCGCACCGGGACAGGCCACCTACGAGCAGTACTTC.

This clonotype was picked up many times. J is TRBJ2-6 and V is TRBV6-4, with D possibly matching TRBD1 (6 bases). This CDR3 contains 15 residues. CDR1 is MRHNA and CDR2 is SNTAGT in the germline V gene. The germline V and J ends were trimmed by 7 bases and 0 bases, with 10 bases remaining between them. CDR3 sequence (DNA): TGTGCCAGCACGGACAGTTCCTCTGGGGCCAACGTCCTGACTTTC. Its translation: CASTDSSSGANVLTF.

This chain connects TRBV10-2 to TRBJ2-6, with D maybe TRBD1 (5 bases). The CDR3 loop spans 17 amino acids. Germline V gene data show CDR1 as WSHSY and CDR2 as SAAADI. V lost 4 bases and J lost 0, with 13 bases in between. Here the CDR3 DNA reads TGCGCCAGCAGTGGGGGCCGAGGCAGCTCTGGGGCCAACGTCCTGACTTTC. Residues: CASSGGRGSSGANVLTF.

This clonotype was recorded many times. This chain joins TRBV2 and TRBJ1-1, with no clear D. CDR3 length equals 13 residues. Germline V gives CDR1 SNHLY, CDR2 FYNNEI. Trimming left V 1 base short and J 1 base short, with 4 bases between. CDR3 bases: TGTGCCAGCAGTGAAGAGGAGAACACTGAAGCTTTCTTT. Its translation: CASSEEENTEAFF.

The chain employs TRBV29-1 and TRBJ2-2; TRBD1 aligns across 8 bases. The J segment lost 1 base and the V segment lost 6 bases, leaving 7 bases of the junction unmatched. CDR3 length: 15 amino acids. Germline values: CDR1 SQVTM, CDR2 ANQGSEA. DNA of the CDR3: TGCAGCGTCAAAGGCGGGACAGGGAACACCGGGGAGCTGTTTTTT. This encodes CSVKGGTGNTGELFF.

V and J are TRBV7-2 and TRBJ2-1; no clear D. The germline V and J ends were trimmed by 1 base and 6 bases, with 16 bases remaining between them. CDR1 and CDR2 (germline): SGHTA, FQGNSA. This CDR3 has 16 amino acids. CDR3 amino acids: CASSLVWTKTGNEQFF. For the CDR3, the DNA is TGTGCCAGCAGCTTAGTCTGGACCAAGACCGGCAATGAGCAGTTCTTC.

This clonotype was observed a handful of times. V is TRBV10-1 and J is TRBJ2-2, with D hard to call. CDR1 WNHNN and CDR2 SYGVQD come from the germline V gene (reference sequence). The CDR3 consists of 12 residues. The V and J ends lost 8 bases and 3 bases respectively, with 7 bases between them. CDR3 sequence: CASEQDTGELFF. CDR3 sequence (DNA): TGCGCCAGCGAGCAGGACACCGGGGAGCTGTTTTTT.

V usage is TRBV15 and J usage is TRBJ1-4; TRBD1 is a possible D gene (5 bases). In germline, CDR1 is LNHNV, CDR2 YYDKDF (reference sequence). The CDR3 extends over 15 amino acids. V lost 5 bases and J lost 1, with 11 bases in between. CDR3 sequence: CATSLTGGTNEKLFF. The DNA of the CDR3 is TGTGCCACCAGCCTAACAGGTGGAACTAATGAAAAACTGTTTTTT.

There are a few counts of this clonotype. The rearrangement links TRBV2 to TRBJ2-7; TRBD1 matches 7 bases. Germline CDR1 is SNHLY and CDR2 is FYNNEI. J lost 0 bases, V lost 6 bases, and 8 bases had no gene match. CDR3 size: 15 residues. CDR3 residues: CASRRSGTASYEQYF. CDR3 nucleotide sequence: TGTGCCAGCAGACGATCCGGGACAGCCTCCTACGAGCAGTACTTC. Full variable domain (missing parts from reference TRBV2 and TRBJ2-7): EPEVTQTPSHQVTQMGQEVILRCVPISNHLYFYWYRQILGQKVEFLVSFYNNEISEKSEIFDDQFSVERPDGSNFTLKIRSTKLEDSAMYFCASRRSGTASYEQYFGPGTRLTVT.

In its sample, this clonotype was seen many times. The rearrangement uses TRBV6-1 and TRBJ1-5; 8 nucleotides line up with TRBD1. CDR1 MNHNS and CDR2 SASEGT come from the germline V gene. This CDR3 contains 13 residues. V lost 6 bases, J lost 5 bases, and 3 bases stayed unmatched. The CDR3 DNA is TGTGCCAGCAGCGGACAGGGTCATCAGCCCCAGCATTTT. Its protein product is CASSGQGHQPQHF.

The rearrangement joins TRBV5-1 to TRBJ2-3; D ambiguous. The CDR3 length is 13 residues. Germline CDR1 reads SGHRS; CDR2 reads YFSETQ. The ends were cut back, 4 bases at V and 3 bases at J, with 9 bases in the middle. CDR3 loop: CASSPKGTDTQYF. CDR3 sequence (DNA): TGCGCCAGCAGCCCAAAAGGTACAGATACGCAGTATTTT.

The chain recombines TRBV25-1 with TRBJ1-6; possibly TRBD1 for D (6 bases). This CDR3 contains 19 residues. V was clipped by 3 bases and J by 5 bases, with 23 bases between them. The V gene's germline CDR1 is MGHDK and CDR2 SYGVNS. The CDR3 region is CASSDAGGAAYDDNSPLHF. CDR3 DNA: TGTGCCAGCAGTGACGCGGGGGGGGCGGCCTATGATGATAATTCACCCCTCCACTTT. Variable domain in full (rest from reference TRBV25-1 and TRBJ1-6): EADIYQTPRYLVIGTGKKITLECSQTMGHDKMYWYQQDPGMELHLIHYSYGVNSTEKGDLSSESTVSRIRTEHFPLTLESARPSHTSQYLCASSDAGGAAYDDNSPLHFGNGTRLTVT.

This clonotype was seen repeatedly, ten times or more. The chain couples TRBV9 to TRBJ2-3; TRBD1 aligns across 9 bases. CDR3 length: 15 residues. CDR1 is SGDLS and CDR2 is YYNGEE in the germline V gene. V lost 0 bases and J lost 3; bases outside the gene matches: 2. CDR3 sequence reads: CASSVVGTGTDTQYF. For the CDR3, the DNA is TGTGCCAGCAGCGTAGTAGGGACAGGGACAGATACGCAGTATTTT.

This clonotype was found many times. The V and J genes are TRBV2 and TRBJ2-7, with D possibly TRBD1 on 6 matching bases. From germline, CDR1 is SNHLY and CDR2 FYNNEI. V lost 7 bases to trimming and J lost 2 bases, with 18 bases between them. The CDR3 spans 15 residues. CDR3 nucleotide sequence: TGTGCCAGCACCCCGACTGGACCAGGGGCCTACGAGCAGTACTTC. This translates into CASTPTGPGAYEQYF. The full variable domain, with the rest looked up from reference TRBV2 and TRBJ2-7, is EPEVTQTPSHQVTQMGQEVILRCVPISNHLYFYWYRQILGQKVEFLVSFYNNEISEKSEIFDDQFSVERPDGSNFTLKIRSTKLEDSAMYFCASTPTGPGAYEQYFGPGTRLTVT.

The J gene is TRBJ2-1, the V gene TRBV6-1; maybe TRBD2 (6 bases). The germline V gene has CDR1 MNHNS and CDR2 SASEGT. This CDR3 region has 15 residues. Trimming shortened V by 3 bases and J by 3 bases, and 12 bases separated the two germline ends. CDR3 in amino acids: CASSERGSDYNEQFF. CDR3 DNA: TGTGCCAGCAGTGAGCGGGGTAGCGACTACAATGAGCAGTTCTTC.

The chain's CDR3 is CASSQAGMSSGANVLTF. CDR3 DNA: TGTGCCAGCAGCCAAGCGGGCATGTCCTCTGGGGCCAACGTCCTGACTTTC. The chain couples TRBV3-1 to TRBJ2-6; D is undetermined. CDR1 is LGHDT and CDR2 is YNNKEL in the germline V gene (reference sequence). CDR3 length equals 17 residues. Trimming stripped 1 base from V and 0 bases from J, with 10 bases between.

This clonotype was detected once. This rearrangement joins TRBV25-1 to TRBJ2-3; D is possibly TRBD1 (5 bases). This CDR3 has 16 amino acids. Germline loops: CDR1 MGHDK, CDR2 SYGVNS. V lost 3 bases to trimming and J lost 2 bases, with 15 bases between them. The DNA of the CDR3 is TGTGCCAGCAGTGAGTCCCCCCAGGGATTCACAGATACGCAGTATTTT. It encodes CASSESPQGFTDTQYF. The variable domain in full, with the rest retrieved from reference TRBV25-1 and TRBJ2-3, is EADIYQTPRYLVIGTGKKITLECSQTMGHDKMYWYQQDPGMELHLIHYSYGVNSTEKGDLSSESTVSRIRTEHFPLTLESARPSHTSQYLCASSESPQGFTDTQYFGPGTRLTVL.

This clonotype has just one count. The rearrangement joins TRBV29-1 to TRBJ1-2; perhaps TRBD1 as D (5 bases). Looked up from germline, CDR1 is SQVTM and CDR2 is ANQGSEA. Trimming removed 7 bases at V and 4 bases at J, with 19 bases between. The CDR3 loop spans 14 amino acids. The CDR3 loop reads CSADFGGTSYGYTF. In nucleotides, the CDR3 is TGCAGCGCAGACTTTGGCGGGACTTCCTATGGCTACACCTTC.

The V call is TRBV11-1, the J call TRBJ1-6; TRBD1 agrees at 9 bases. The CDR3 has 16 amino acids. The germline V gene has CDR1 SGHAT and CDR2 FQDESV (reference sequence). After removal of 4 bases from V and 4 bases from J, the junction contained 5 bases not matched to a gene. CDR3 sequence: CASSSSGTGYNSPLHF. CDR3 coding DNA: TGTGCCAGCAGCTCCTCCGGGACAGGGTATAATTCACCCCTCCACTTT.